This T cell receptor (beta chain) appears in the sequencing data of a study of identical twins. This clonotype was recorded at least ten times. TCRdb called the 5' RACE reads again in MiXCR, with one record for every CDR3 protein. The repertoire includes under 900,000 distinct CDR3 sequences, 15% to 20% of them detected once, and roughly 14% sits in the top ten. CDR3 length equals 11 residues. With V trimmed by 8 bases and J by 3 bases, 1 base remained unmatched. The germline CDR1 and CDR2 sequences are WSHSY and SAAADI. This same sample was also taken into another study, of T cells expressing NK-cell markers.

The clonotype comes from a woman younger than 30 in good health. Sample: PBMCs. The chain combines TRBV10-2 with TRBJ2-7; 7 nucleotides match TRBD2. As DNA, the CDR3 is TGCGCCAGCGGGACTAACTACGAGCAGTACTTC. It encodes CASGTNYEQYF.